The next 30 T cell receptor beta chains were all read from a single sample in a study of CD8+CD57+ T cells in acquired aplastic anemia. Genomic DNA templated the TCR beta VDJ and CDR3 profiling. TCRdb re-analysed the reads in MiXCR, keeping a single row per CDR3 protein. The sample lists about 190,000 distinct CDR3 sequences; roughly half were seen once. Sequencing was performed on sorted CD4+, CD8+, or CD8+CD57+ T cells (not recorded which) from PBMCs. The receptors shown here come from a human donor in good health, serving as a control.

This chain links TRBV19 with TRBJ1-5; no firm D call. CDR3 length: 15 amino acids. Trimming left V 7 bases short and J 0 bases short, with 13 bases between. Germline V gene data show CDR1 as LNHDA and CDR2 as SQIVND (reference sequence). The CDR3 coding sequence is TGTGCCAGTATACCCGGGATCAATAGCAATCAGCCCCAGCATTTT. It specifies CASIPGINSNQPQHF.

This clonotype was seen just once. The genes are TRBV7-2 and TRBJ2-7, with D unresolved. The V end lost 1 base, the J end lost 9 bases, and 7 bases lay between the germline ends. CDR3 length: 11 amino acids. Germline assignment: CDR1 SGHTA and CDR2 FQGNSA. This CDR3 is CASSLGTGQYF. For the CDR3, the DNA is TGTGCCAGCAGCTTAGGGACGGGGCAGTACTTC. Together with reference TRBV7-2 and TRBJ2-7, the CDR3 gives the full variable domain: GAGVSQSPSNKVTEKGKDVELRCDPISGHTALYWYRQSLGQGLEFLIYFQGNSAPDKSGLPSDRFSAERTGGSVSTLTIQRTQQEDSAVYLCASSLGTGQYFGPGTRLTVT.

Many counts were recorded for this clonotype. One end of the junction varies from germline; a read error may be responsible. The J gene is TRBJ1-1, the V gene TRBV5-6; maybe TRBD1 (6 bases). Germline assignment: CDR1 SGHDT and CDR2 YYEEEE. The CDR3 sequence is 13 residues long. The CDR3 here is CASRDTTNTEAFF. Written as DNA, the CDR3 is TGTGCGAGCAGGGACACAACGAACACTGAAGCTTTCTTT.

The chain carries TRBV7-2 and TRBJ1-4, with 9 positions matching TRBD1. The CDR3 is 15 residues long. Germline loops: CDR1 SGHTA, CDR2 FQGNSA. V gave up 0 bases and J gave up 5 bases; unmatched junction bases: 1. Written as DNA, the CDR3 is TGTGCCAGCAGCTTAGCGGGGACAGGGAATGAAAAACTGTTTTTT. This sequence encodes CASSLAGTGNEKLFF.

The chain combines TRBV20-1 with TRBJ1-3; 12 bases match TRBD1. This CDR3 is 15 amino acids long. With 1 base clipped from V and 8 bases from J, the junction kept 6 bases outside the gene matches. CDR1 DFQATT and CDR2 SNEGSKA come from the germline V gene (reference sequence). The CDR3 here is CSARGPGQGADTIYF. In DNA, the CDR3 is TGCAGTGCTAGAGGACCGGGACAGGGGGCAGACACCATATATTTT.

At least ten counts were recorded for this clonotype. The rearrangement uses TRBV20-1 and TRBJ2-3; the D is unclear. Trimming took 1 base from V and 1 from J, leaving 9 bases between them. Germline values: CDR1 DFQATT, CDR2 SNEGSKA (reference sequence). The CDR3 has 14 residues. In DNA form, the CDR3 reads TGCAGTGCTAGAGCCCCCGGACGCACAGATACGCAGTATTTT. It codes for CSARAPGRTDTQYF.

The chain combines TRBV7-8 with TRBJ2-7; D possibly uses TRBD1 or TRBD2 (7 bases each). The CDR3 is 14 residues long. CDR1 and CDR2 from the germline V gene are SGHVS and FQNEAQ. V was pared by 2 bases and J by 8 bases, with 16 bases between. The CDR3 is CASSLSGRGHQQYF. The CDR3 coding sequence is TGTGCCAGCAGCTTATCAGGGAGGGGGCATCAGCAGTACTTC.

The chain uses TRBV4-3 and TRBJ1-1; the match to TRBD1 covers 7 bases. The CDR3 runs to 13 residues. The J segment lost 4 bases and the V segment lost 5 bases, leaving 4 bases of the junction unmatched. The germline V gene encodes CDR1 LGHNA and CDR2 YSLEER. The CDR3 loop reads CASSTQGTTEAFF. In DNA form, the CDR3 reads TGCGCCAGCAGCACACAGGGGACCACTGAAGCTTTCTTT.

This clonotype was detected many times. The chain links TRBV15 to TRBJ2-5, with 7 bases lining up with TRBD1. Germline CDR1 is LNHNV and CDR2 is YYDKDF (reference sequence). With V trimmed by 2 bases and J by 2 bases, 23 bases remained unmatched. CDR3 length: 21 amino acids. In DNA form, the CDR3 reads TGTGCCACCAGCAGATGGTCCCTGGGGACAGCCTTATTATCTGGTCAAGAGACCCAGTACTTC. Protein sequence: CATSRWSLGTALLSGQETQYF.

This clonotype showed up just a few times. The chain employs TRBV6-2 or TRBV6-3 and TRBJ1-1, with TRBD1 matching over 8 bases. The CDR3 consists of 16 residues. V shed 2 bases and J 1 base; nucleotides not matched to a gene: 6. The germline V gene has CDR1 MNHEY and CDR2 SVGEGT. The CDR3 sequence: CASSYIWTGKNTEAFF. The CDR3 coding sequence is TGTGCCAGCAGTTACATCTGGACAGGGAAGAACACTGAAGCTTTCTTT.

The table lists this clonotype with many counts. The CDR3 region is CSVIAQSNQPQHF. The CDR3 coding sequence is TGCAGCGTTATTGCACAGTCCAATCAGCCCCAGCATTTT. The chain uses TRBV29-1 and TRBJ1-5; D gene unclear. This CDR3 contains 13 residues. Trimming took 5 bases from V and 3 from J, leaving 11 bases between them. CDR1 and CDR2 from the germline V gene are SQVTM and ANQGSEA. Together with reference TRBV29-1 and TRBJ1-5, the CDR3 gives the full variable domain: SAVISQKPSRDICQRGTSLTIQCQVDSQVTMMFWYRQQPGQSLTLIATANQGSEATYESGFVIDKFPISRPNLTFSTLTVSNMSPEDSSIYLCSVIAQSNQPQHFGDGTRLSIL.

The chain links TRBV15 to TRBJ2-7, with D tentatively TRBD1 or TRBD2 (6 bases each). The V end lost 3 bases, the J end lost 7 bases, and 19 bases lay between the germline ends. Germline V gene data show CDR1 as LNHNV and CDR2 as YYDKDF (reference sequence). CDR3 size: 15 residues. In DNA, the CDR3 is TGTGCCACCAGCAGGCCCGGCGGAGGGGGTCGGGAGCAGTACTTC. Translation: CATSRPGGGGREQYF. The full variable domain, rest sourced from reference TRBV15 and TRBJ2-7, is DAMVIQNPRYQVTQFGKPVTLSCSQTLNHNVMYWYQQKSSQAPKLLFHYYDKDFNNEADTPDNFQSRRPNTSFCFLDIRSPGLGDTAMYLCATSRPGGGGREQYFGPGTRLTVT.

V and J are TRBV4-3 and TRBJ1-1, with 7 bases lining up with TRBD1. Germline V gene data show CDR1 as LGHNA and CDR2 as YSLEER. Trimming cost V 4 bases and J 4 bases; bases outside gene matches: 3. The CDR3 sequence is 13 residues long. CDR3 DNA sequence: TGCGCCAGCAGCCTGACAGGGCTCACTGAAGCTTTCTTT. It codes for CASSLTGLTEAFF.

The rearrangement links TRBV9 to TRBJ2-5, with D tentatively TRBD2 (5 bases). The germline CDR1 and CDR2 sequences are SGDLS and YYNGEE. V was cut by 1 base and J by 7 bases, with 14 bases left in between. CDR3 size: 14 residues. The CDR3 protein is CASSVPVSAGTQYF. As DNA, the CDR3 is TGTGCCAGCAGCGTACCCGTTAGCGCGGGGACCCAGTACTTC. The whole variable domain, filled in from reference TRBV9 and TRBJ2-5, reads DSGVTQTPKHLITATGQRVTLRCSPRSGDLSVYWYQQSLDQGLQFLIQYYNGEERAKGNILERFSAQQFPDLHSELNLSSLELGDSALYFCASSVPVSAGTQYFGPGTRLLVL.

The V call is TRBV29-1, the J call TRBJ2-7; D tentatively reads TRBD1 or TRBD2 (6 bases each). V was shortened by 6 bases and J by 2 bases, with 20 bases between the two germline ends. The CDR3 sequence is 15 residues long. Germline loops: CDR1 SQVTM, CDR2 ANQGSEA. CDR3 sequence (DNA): TGCAGCGTCGAATTAGACCCGGGGGCCGCCTACGAGCAGTACTTC. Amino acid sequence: CSVELDPGAAYEQYF.

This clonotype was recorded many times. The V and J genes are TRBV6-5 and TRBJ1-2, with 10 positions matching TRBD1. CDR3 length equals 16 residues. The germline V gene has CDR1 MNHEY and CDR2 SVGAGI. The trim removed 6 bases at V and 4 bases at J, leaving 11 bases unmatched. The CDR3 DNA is TGTGCCAGCAGCCTACAAACCGGGACAGGGGTCTATGGCTACACCTTC. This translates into CASSLQTGTGVYGYTF.

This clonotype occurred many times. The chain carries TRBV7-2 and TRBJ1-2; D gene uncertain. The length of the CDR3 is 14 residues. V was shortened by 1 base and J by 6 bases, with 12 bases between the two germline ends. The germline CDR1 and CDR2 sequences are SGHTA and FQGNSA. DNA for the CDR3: TGTGCCAGCAGCTTAGGGACGAGCCGCCATGGCTACACCTTC. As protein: CASSLGTSRHGYTF.

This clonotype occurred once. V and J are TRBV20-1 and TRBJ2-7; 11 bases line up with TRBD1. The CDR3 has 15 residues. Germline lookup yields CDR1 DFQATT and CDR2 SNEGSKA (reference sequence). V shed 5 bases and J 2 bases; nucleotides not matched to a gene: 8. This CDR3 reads CSAYPTGQGAYEQYF. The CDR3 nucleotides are TGCAGTGCTTACCCAACGGGACAGGGGGCCTACGAGCAGTACTTC.

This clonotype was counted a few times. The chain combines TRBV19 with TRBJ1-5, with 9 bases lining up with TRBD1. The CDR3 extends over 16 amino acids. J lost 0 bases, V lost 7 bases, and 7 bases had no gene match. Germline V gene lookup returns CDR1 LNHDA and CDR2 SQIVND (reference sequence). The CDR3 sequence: CASTWTGEYSNQPQHF. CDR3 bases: TGTGCCAGTACCTGGACAGGGGAATATAGCAATCAGCCCCAGCATTTT.

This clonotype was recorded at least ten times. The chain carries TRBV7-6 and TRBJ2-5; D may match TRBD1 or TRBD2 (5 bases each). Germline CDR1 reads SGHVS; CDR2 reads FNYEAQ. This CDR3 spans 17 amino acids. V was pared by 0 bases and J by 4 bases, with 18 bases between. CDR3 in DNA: TGTGCCAGCAGCTTAGCCCCCTCCGGTGGTGGGGGAGAGACCCAGTACTTC. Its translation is CASSLAPSGGGGETQYF.

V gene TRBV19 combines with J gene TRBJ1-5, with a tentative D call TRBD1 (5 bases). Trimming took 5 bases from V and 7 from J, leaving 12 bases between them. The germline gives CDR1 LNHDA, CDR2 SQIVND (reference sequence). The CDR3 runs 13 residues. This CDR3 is CASSDQGSQPQHF. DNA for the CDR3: TGTGCCAGTAGTGATCAGGGCTCCCAGCCCCAGCATTTT. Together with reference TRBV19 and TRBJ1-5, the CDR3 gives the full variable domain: DGGITQSPKYLFRKEGQNVTLSCEQNLNHDAMYWYRQDPGQGLRLIYYSQIVNDFQKGDIAEGYSVSREKKESFPLTVTSAQKNPTAFYLCASSDQGSQPQHFGDGTRLSIL.

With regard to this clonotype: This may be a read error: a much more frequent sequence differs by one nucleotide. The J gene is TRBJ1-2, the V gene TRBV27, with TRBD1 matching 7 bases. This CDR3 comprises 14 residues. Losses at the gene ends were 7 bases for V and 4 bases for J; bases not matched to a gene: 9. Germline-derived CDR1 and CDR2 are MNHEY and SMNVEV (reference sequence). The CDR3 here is CASNSDRTAYGYTF. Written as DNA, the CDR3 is TGTGCCAGCAATTCGGACAGGACAGCCTATGGCTACACCTTC.

CDR3 sequence reads: CASSLEASGIYEQYF. DNA of the CDR3: TGTGCCAGCAGCTTAGAGGCTAGCGGGATCTACGAGCAGTACTTC. The J gene is TRBJ2-7, the V gene TRBV7-2, with TRBD2 matching 9 bases. V trimming: 1 base; J trimming: 3 bases; junction bases outside the gene matches: 4. Germline lookup yields CDR1 SGHTA and CDR2 FQGNSA. The CDR3 has 15 amino acids.

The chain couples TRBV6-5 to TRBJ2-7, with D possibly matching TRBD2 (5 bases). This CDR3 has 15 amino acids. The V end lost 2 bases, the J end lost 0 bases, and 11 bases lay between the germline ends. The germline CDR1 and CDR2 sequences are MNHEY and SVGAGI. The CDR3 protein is CASSYRGNSSYEQYF. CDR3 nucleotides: TGTGCCAGCAGTTACCGGGGTAATAGCTCCTACGAGCAGTACTTC.

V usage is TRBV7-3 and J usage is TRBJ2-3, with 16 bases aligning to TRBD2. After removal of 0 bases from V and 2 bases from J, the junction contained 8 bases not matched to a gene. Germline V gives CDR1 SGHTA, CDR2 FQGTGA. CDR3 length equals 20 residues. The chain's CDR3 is CASSLTGTSGGAGHTDTQYF. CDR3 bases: TGTGCCAGCAGCTTAACGGGGACTAGCGGGGGGGCCGGTCACACAGATACGCAGTATTTT.

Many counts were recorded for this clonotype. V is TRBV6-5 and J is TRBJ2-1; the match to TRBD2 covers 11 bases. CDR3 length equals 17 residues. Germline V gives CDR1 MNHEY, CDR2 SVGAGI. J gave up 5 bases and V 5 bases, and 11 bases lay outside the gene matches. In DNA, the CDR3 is TGTGCCAGCAGTCACCTCCCACTAGCGGGGGTGAACAATGAGCAGTTCTTC. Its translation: CASSHLPLAGVNNEQFF.

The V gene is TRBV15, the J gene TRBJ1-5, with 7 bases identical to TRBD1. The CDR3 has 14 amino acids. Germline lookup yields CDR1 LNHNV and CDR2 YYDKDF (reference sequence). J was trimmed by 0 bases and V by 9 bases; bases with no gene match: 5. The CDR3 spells CATQTGNSNQPQHF. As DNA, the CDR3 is TGTGCCACTCAGACAGGGAATAGCAATCAGCCCCAGCATTTT.

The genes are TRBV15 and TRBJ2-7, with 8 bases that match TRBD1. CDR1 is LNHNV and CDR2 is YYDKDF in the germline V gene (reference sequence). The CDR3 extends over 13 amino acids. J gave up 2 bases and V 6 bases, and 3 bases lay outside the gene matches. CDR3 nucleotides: TGTGCCACCAGTAAGGGACAGGCCTACGAGCAGTACGTC. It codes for CATSKGQAYEQYV.

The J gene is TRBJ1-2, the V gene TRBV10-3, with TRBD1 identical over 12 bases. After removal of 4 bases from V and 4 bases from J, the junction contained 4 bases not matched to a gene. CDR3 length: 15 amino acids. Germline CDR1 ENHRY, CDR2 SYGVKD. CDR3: CAISAGTGGIYGYTF. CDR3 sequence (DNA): TGTGCCATCAGTGCGGGGACAGGGGGCATCTATGGCTACACCTTC.

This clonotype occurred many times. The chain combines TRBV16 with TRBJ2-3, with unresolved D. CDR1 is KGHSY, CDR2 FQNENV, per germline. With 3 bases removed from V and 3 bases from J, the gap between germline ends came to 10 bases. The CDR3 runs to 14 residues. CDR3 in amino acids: CASSHYVQTDTQYF. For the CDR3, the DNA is TGTGCCAGCAGCCACTATGTACAGACAGATACGCAGTATTTT.